These 19 T cell receptor beta chains were sequenced from one sample in a study of human T cells and chemical hapten exposure. The time point: patch test 1, 2 weeks after DPC sensitization. Treatment given: therapeutic diphenylcyclopropenone sensitization with weekly scalp DPC. In TCRdb, the RACE reads were re-called with MiXCR into one record per CDR3 protein. The table lists 180,000 or so distinct CDR3 sequences, approximately 20% of them singletons. Source: whole blood, taken in connection with sensitization to the hapten diphenylcyclopropenone (DPC). These receptor sequences come from a woman in her fifties or sixties with alopecia areata. Some clones in this sample may be carry-over from other donors' samples.

This rearrangement joins TRBV29-1 to TRBJ2-2; D possibly corresponds to TRBD1 (5 bases). The CDR3 has 13 residues. From germline, CDR1 is SQVTM and CDR2 ANQGSEA. V lost 6 bases and J 7 bases, leaving 15 bases between the germline ends. The CDR3 here is CSVAQGSGGELFF. Here the CDR3 DNA reads TGCAGCGTCGCTCAGGGATCCGGCGGGGAGCTGTTTTTT.

The chain has TRBV29-1 and TRBJ1-1; maybe TRBD1 (5 bases). The CDR3 has 14 residues. V lost 5 bases, J lost 1 base, and 14 bases lay in between. Per germline, CDR1 SQVTM and CDR2 ANQGSEA. The CDR3 spells CSVKGAGRNTEAFF. DNA for the CDR3: TGCAGCGTTAAAGGGGCCGGGAGGAACACTGAAGCTTTCTTT.

At least ten counts were recorded for this clonotype. The chain recombines TRBV20-1 with TRBJ2-3; tentative D call: TRBD2 (6 bases). Per germline, CDR1 DFQATT and CDR2 SNEGSKA (reference sequence). This CDR3 spans 16 amino acids. Trimming took 3 bases from V and 4 from J, leaving 20 bases between them. The CDR3 loop reads CSASVGSGSGADTQYF. The CDR3 DNA reads TGCAGTGCTAGCGTGGGTAGCGGAAGCGGTGCAGATACGCAGTATTTT.

V is TRBV19 and J is TRBJ1-2; 8 bases fit TRBD1. The CDR3 loop spans 16 amino acids. J gave up 1 base and V 6 bases, and 10 bases lay outside the gene matches. Germline V CDR1 and CDR2: LNHDA, SQIVND (reference sequence). CDR3 nucleotides: TGTGCCAGTAGGAAAGACGCAGGGGGCTTTAACTATGGCTACACCTTC. This translates into CASRKDAGGFNYGYTF.

The chain links TRBV29-1 to TRBJ1-3; tentatively, D is TRBD1 (6 bases). Trimming took off 7 bases at V and 4 bases at J, with 17 bases between the two ends. The CDR3 has 14 amino acids. Germline CDR1 SQVTM, CDR2 ANQGSEA. The CDR3 region has the DNA TGCAGCGCCGAACCTGCAGGGGAGGGAAACACCATATATTTT. Its translation: CSAEPAGEGNTIYF.

This clonotype was observed a handful of times. The rearrangement joins TRBV6-1 to TRBJ1-3; the D is unclear. The CDR3 is 15 amino acids. Germline V gene data show CDR1 as MNHNS and CDR2 as SASEGT. The germline V and J ends were trimmed by 1 base and 2 bases, with 9 bases remaining between them. CDR3 nucleotide sequence: TGTGCCAGCAGTGAAGGCTCGGTAGCTGGAAACACCATATATTTT. Residues: CASSEGSVAGNTIYF.

The sample holds a few counts of this clonotype. The chain links TRBV6-5 to TRBJ1-2; D call uncertain. This CDR3 is built from 11 residues. Trimming took off 7 bases at V and 2 bases at J, with 5 bases between the two ends. Germline loops: CDR1 MNHEY, CDR2 SVGAGI. CDR3 sequence: CASKTNYGYTF. The DNA of the CDR3 is TGTGCCAGCAAGACGAACTATGGCTACACCTTC.

V is TRBV4-2 and J is TRBJ1-3; no clear D. CDR1 and CDR2 (germline): LGHNA, YNFKEQ. Trimming pared 0 bases from V and 0 bases from J, leaving 15 bases between. The CDR3 has 18 amino acids. This chain's CDR3 is CASSQEGGPRTSGNTIYF. The DNA of the CDR3 is TGTGCCAGCAGCCAAGAGGGAGGCCCGCGGACCTCTGGAAACACCATATATTTT.

This clonotype appeared many times. V and J are TRBV7-8 and TRBJ2-2; no clear D gene. CDR1 and CDR2 (germline): SGHVS, FQNEAQ. The V and J ends lost 0 bases and 0 bases respectively, with 11 bases between them. This CDR3 has 17 amino acids. CDR3 sequence reads: CASSLARILPNTGELFF. Written as DNA, the CDR3 is TGTGCCAGCAGCTTAGCGCGTATTCTTCCGAACACCGGGGAGCTGTTTTTT.

This chain connects TRBV12-5 to TRBJ2-5, with TRBD2 identical over 7 bases. Trimming took 4 bases from V and 4 from J; bases not matched to a gene: 6. There are 14 residues in the CDR3. Germline CDR1 reads LGHNT; CDR2 reads FRNRAP. The DNA of the CDR3 is TGTGCTAGTGGTTCTACTAGCGTCGGAGAGACCCAGTACTTC. It yields the protein CASGSTSVGETQYF.

The sample holds a few counts of this clonotype. This sequence joins TRBV2 and TRBJ2-3, with 9 nucleotides matching TRBD2. The V gene's germline CDR1 is SNHLY and CDR2 FYNNEI. Losses at the gene ends were 2 bases for V and 6 bases for J; bases not matched to a gene: 6. The CDR3 covers 15 residues. The CDR3 DNA reads TGTGCCAGCAGTGAACGTAGCGGGAGAGTGGATACGCAGTATTTT. Its translation is CASSERSGRVDTQYF.

This clonotype was counted a few times. The chain recombines TRBV7-2 with TRBJ2-5; maybe TRBD2 (5 bases). The V gene's germline CDR1 is SGHTA and CDR2 FQGNSA. The CDR3 spans 15 residues. Deletions cut 1 base from V and 8 bases from J, with 17 bases between. Here the CDR3 DNA reads TGTGCCAGCAGCTTAGTCCCGGGAAGCGGAAAAACCCAGTACTTC. Its protein product is CASSLVPGSGKTQYF. Together with reference TRBV7-2 and TRBJ2-5, the CDR3 gives the full variable domain: GAGVSQSPSNKVTEKGKDVELRCDPISGHTALYWYRQSLGQGLEFLIYFQGNSAPDKSGLPSDRFSAERTGGSVSTLTIQRTQQEDSAVYLCASSLVPGSGKTQYFGPGTRLLVL.

The CDR3 coding sequence is TGTGCCAGCAGGGAAGACAGGATGAACACTGAAGCTTTCTTT. Its protein is CASREDRMNTEAFF. V usage is TRBV12-3 or TRBV12-4 and J usage is TRBJ1-1; D may be TRBD1 (6 bases). The ends were cut back, 6 bases at V and 0 bases at J, with 11 bases in the middle. The CDR3 contains 14 residues.

The genes are TRBV12-3 or TRBV12-4 and TRBJ2-1, with D tentatively TRBD2 (5 bases). The CDR3 length is 15 residues. V shed 0 bases and J shed 6 bases, with 12 bases lying between them. CDR3 nucleotide sequence: TGTGCCAGCAGTTTAGCCGCGGGCCCCGTCAATGAGCAGTTCTTC. Its protein product is CASSLAAGPVNEQFF.

This chain uses TRBV5-1 with TRBJ2-1; TRBD2 matches at 10 bases. The CDR3 spans 15 residues. V lost 0 bases to trimming and J lost 8 bases; unmatched junction nucleotides: 5. Germline V gene sequence: CDR1 SGHRS, CDR2 YFSETQ. The CDR3 region is CASSLVVAGGYEQFF. CDR3 in DNA: TGCGCCAGCAGCTTGGTTGTAGCGGGAGGCTATGAGCAGTTCTTC.

V gene TRBV6-4 combines with J gene TRBJ1-2; D not certain. V was trimmed by 5 bases and J by 0 bases, leaving 10 bases between them. This CDR3 contains 14 residues. CDR1 and CDR2 (germline): MRHNA, SNTAGT. CDR3 region: CASSPADTNYGYTF. DNA of the CDR3: TGTGCCAGCAGTCCGGCAGATACTAACTATGGCTACACCTTC.

The V and J genes are TRBV11-2 and TRBJ1-1, with D possibly TRBD1 on 5 matching bases. Between the trimmed V and J ends, which lost 7 bases and 4 bases, there was a span of 19 bases. Germline values: CDR1 SGHAT, CDR2 FQNNGV. This CDR3 is 15 amino acids long. For the CDR3, the DNA is TGTGCCAGCACCGCTGCCAATCTTGGGGGCACTGAAGCTTTCTTT. It codes for CASTAANLGGTEAFF.

V gene TRBV21-1 combines with J gene TRBJ1-5. TRBV21-1 is reported as a pseudogene. The CDR3 covers 15 residues. CDR3 nucleotide sequence: TGTGCCAGCAGCAAAGTTCGGGCTGGCAATCAGCCCCAGCATTTT. Translation gives CASSKVRAGNQPQHF.

This clonotype was seen more than once but under ten times. The chain is built from TRBV3-1 and TRBJ2-1, with 8 bases lining up with TRBD2. The J segment lost 7 bases and the V segment lost 0 bases, leaving 5 bases of the junction unmatched. Germline-derived CDR1 and CDR2 are LGHDT and YNNKEL (reference sequence). This CDR3 spans 15 amino acids. In DNA, the CDR3 is TGTGCCAGCAGCCAAGATGGTCGGGAGGGGAATGAGCAGTTCTTC. This codes for CASSQDGREGNEQFF.